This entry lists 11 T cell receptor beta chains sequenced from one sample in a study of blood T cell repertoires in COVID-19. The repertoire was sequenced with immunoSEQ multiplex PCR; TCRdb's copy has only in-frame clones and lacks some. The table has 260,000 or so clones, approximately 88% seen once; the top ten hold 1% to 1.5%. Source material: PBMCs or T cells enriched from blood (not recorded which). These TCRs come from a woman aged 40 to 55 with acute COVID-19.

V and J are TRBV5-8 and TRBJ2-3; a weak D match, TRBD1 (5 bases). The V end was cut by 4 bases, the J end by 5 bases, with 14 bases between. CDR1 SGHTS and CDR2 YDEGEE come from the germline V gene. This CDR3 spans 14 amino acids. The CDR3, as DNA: TGTGCCAGCAGCCTCCCTCACAGGAGAGATACGCAGTATTTT. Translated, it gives CASSLPHRRDTQYF.

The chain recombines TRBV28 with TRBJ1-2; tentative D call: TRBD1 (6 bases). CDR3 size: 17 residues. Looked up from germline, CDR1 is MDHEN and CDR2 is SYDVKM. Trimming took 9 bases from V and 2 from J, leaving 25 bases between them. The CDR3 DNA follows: TGTGCCAGTTGGGGATTGGGCAGGGGACAAAAAAACTATGGCTACACCTTC. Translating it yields CASWGLGRGQKNYGYTF.

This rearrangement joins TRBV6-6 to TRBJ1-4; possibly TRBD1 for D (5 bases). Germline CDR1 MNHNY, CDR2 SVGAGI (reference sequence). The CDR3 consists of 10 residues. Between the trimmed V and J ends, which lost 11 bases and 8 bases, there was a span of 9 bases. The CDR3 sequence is CAAEGEKLFF. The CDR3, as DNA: TGTGCCGCGGAGGGGGAAAAACTGTTTTTT.

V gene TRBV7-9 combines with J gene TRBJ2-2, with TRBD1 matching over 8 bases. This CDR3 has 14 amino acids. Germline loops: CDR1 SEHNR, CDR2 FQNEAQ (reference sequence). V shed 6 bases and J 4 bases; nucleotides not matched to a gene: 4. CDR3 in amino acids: CASRPTGATGELFF. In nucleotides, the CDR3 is TGTGCCAGCAGGCCGACAGGGGCCACCGGGGAGCTGTTTTTT.

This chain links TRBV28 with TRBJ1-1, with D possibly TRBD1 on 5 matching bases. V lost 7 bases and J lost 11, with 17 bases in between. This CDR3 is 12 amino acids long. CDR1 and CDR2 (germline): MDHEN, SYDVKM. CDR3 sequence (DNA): TGTGCCAGCACTCCGGGGGGGATGGCCGCTTTCTTT. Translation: CASTPGGMAAFF.

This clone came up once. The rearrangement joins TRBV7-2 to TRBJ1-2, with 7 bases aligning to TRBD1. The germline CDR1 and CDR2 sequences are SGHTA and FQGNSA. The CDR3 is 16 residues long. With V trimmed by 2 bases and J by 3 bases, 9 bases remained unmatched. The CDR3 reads CASSLRGTAVHYGYTF. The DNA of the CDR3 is TGTGCCAGCAGCTTACGCGGGACAGCGGTTCACTATGGCTACACCTTC. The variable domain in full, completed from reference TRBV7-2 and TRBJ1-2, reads GAGVSQSPSNKVTEKGKDVELRCDPISGHTALYWYRQSLGQGLEFLIYFQGNSAPDKSGLPSDRFSAERTGGSVSTLTIQRTQQEDSAVYLCASSLRGTAVHYGYTFGSGTRLTVV.

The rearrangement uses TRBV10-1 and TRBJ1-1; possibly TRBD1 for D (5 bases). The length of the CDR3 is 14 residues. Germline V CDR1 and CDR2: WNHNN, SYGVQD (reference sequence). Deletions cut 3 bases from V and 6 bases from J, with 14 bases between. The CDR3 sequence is CASSEAGSIAEAFF. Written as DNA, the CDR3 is TGCGCCAGCAGTGAAGCAGGGTCGATTGCTGAAGCTTTCTTT.

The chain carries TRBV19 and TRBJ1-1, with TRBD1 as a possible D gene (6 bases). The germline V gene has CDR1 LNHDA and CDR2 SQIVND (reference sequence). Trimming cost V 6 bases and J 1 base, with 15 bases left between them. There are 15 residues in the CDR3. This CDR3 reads CASRPGTPKNTEAFF. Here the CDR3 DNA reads TGTGCCAGTAGACCCGGGACACCGAAGAACACTGAAGCTTTCTTT.

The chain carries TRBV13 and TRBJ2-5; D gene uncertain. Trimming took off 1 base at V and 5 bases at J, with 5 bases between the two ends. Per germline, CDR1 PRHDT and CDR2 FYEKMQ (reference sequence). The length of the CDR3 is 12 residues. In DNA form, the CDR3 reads TGTGCCAGCAGCTTAGCTCCGGAGACCCAGTACTTC. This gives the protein CASSLAPETQYF. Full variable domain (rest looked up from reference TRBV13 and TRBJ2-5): AAGVIQSPRHLIKEKRETATLKCYPIPRHDTVYWYQQGPGQDPQFLISFYEKMQSDKGSIPDRFSAQQFSDYHSELNMSSLELGDSALYFCASSLAPETQYFGPGTRLLVL.

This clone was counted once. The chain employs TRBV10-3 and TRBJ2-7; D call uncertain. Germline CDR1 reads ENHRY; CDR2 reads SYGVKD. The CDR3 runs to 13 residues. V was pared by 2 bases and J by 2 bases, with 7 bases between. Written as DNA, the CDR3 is TGTGCCATCAGTGAGACAAACACCTACGAGCAGTACTTC. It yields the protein CAISETNTYEQYF.

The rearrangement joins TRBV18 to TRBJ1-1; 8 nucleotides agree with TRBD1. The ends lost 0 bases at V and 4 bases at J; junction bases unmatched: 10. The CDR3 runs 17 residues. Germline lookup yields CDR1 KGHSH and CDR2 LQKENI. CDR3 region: CASSPPGQVAVGTEAFF. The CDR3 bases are TGTGCCAGCTCACCACCGGGACAGGTGGCTGTCGGCACTGAAGCTTTCTTT.